The text below deals with one TCR beta chain. The antigen is unknown. This CDR3 has 16 amino acids. Germline-derived CDR1 and CDR2 are SGHRS and YFSETQ. Trimming removed 0 bases at V and 3 bases at J, with 13 bases between. Profiled with immunoSEQ multiplex PCR; TCRdb holds only in-frame clones, not every one. Seen here are around 310,000 clones, just under 80% observed once, and the top ten hold 6.5% to 8.5%. This entry comes from a study of cytotoxic CD8 clonotypes in ibrutinib-treated CLL. Across the whole study: Among the samples, the mean was about 250,000 productive templates and some 100,000 productive rearrangements.

Study-wide points: Elevated clonality accompanied ibrutinib response, with a return toward baseline values at progression. There were few public clonotypes, and on treatment they contracted or stayed stable. Baseline-level clonality went beyond age-matched healthy donors and moved in step with circulating CD8+ T-cell counts.

Sequenced material: PBMCs, taken before ibrutinib treatment. The chain employs TRBV5-1 and TRBJ1-5; D gene unclear. The receptor comes from a human donor with chronic lymphocytic leukemia. The CDR3 loop reads CASSLGLGGDNQPQHF. CDR3 DNA: TGCGCCAGCAGCTTGGGGCTGGGAGGAGACAATCAGCCCCAGCATTTT.